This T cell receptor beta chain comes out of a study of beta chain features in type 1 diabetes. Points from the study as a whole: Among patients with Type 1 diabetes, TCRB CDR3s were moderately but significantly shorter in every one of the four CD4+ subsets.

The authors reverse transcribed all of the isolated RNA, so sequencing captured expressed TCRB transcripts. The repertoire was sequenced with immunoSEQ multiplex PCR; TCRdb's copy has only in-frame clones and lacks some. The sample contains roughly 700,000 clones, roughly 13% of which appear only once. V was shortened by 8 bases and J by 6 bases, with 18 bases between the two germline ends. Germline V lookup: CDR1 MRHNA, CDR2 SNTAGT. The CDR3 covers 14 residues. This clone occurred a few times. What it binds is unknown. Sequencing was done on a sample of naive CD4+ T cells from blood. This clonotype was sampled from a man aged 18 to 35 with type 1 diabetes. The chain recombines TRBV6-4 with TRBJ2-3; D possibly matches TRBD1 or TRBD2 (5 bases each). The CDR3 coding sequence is TGTGCCAGCTCCCTCGGGACCTATGGGGATACGCAGTATTTT. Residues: CASSLGTYGDTQYF.